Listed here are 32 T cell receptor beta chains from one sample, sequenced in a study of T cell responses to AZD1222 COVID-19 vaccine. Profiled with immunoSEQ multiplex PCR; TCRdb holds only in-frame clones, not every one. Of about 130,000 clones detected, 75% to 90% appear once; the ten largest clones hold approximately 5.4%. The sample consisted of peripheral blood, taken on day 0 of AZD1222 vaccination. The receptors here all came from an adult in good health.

The CDR3 here is CASRPGISPAYGYTF. As DNA, the CDR3 is TGTGCCAGCCGCCCCGGGATCTCACCGGCCTATGGCTACACCTTC. The rearrangement links TRBV27 to TRBJ1-2; no clear D. The length of the CDR3 is 15 residues. V was clipped by 8 bases and J by 4 bases, with 20 bases between them. Germline V gives CDR1 MNHEY, CDR2 SMNVEV (reference sequence).

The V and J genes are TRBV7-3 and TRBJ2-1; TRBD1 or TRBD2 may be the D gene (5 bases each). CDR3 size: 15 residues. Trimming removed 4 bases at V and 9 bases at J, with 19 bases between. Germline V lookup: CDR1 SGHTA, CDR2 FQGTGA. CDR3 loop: CASSSSGPSVGEQFF. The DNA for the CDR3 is TGTGCCAGCAGCTCCTCGGGGCCCTCGGTGGGTGAGCAGTTCTTC.

In DNA, the CDR3 is TGTGCCAGCAGCCGACAGGGGGCAGGGAACTATGGCTACACCTTC. It encodes CASSRQGAGNYGYTF. This sequence joins TRBV27 and TRBJ1-2, with 10 bases that match TRBD1. Germline CDR1 reads MNHEY; CDR2 reads SMNVEV (reference sequence). Trimming took 6 bases from V and 2 from J; bases not matched to a gene: 6. The CDR3 runs to 15 residues.

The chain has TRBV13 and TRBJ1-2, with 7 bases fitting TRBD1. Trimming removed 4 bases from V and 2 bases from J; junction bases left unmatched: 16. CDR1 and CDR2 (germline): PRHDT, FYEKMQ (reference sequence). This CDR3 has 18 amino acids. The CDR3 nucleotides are TGTGCCAGCAGCTCCCTCGACAGGGCTCCTTTTCTGAACTATGGCTACACCTTC. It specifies CASSSLDRAPFLNYGYTF.

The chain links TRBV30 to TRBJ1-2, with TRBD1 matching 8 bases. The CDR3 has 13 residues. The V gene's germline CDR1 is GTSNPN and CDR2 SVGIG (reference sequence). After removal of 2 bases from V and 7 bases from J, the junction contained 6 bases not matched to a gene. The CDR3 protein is CAWSLYTGGGYTF. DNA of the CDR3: TGTGCCTGGAGTTTATATACAGGGGGTGGCTACACCTTC.

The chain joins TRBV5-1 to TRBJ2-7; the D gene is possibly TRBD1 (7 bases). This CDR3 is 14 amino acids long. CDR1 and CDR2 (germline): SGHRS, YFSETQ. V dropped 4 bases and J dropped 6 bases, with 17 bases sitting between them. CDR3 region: CASSAGQLRGEQYF. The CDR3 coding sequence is TGCGCCAGCAGCGCGGGACAGTTGCGTGGCGAGCAGTACTTC.

In DNA form, the CDR3 reads TGTGCCACCAGTGACCCCGGGACAGGGGAACCCGGGGAGCTGTTTTTT. Its protein is CATSDPGTGEPGELFF. The rearrangement links TRBV24-1 to TRBJ2-2; TRBD1 aligns across 10 bases. Germline V gives CDR1 KGHDR, CDR2 SFDVKD. The V gene end was trimmed by 4 bases and the J gene end by 6 bases; junction bases not matched to a gene: 7. The CDR3 totals 16 residues.

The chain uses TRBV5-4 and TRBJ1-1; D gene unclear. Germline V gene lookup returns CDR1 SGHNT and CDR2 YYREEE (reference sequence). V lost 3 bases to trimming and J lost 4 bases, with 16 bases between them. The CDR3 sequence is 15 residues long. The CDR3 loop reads CASSYPQISGTEAFF. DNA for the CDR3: TGTGCCAGCAGCTATCCTCAAATCTCCGGCACTGAAGCTTTCTTT.

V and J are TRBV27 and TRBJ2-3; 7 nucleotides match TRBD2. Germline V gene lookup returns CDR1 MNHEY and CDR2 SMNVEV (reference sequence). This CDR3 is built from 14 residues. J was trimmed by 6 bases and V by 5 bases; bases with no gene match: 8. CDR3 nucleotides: TGTGCCAGCAGTACCGGACTAGGGGCTGATACGCAGTATTTT. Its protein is CASSTGLGADTQYF.

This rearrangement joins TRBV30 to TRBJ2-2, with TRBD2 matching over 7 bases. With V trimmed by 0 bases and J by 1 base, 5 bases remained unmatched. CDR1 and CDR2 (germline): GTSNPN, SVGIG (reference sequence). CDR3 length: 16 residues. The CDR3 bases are TGTGCCTGGAGTGTACGGGCTAGCGGGAACACCGGGGAGCTGTTTTTT. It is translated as CAWSVRASGNTGELFF.

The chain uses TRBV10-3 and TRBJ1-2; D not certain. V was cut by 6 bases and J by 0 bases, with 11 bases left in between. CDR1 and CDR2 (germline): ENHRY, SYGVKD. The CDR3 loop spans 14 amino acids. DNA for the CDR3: TGTGCCATCAGGACTCAGGTTACTAACTATGGCTACACCTTC. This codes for CAIRTQVTNYGYTF.

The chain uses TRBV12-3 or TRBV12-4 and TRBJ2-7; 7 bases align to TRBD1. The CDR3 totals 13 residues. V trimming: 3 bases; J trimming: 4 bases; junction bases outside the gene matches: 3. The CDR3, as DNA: TGTGCCAGCAGTTTTGACAGGGTATACGAGCAGTACTTC. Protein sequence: CASSFDRVYEQYF.

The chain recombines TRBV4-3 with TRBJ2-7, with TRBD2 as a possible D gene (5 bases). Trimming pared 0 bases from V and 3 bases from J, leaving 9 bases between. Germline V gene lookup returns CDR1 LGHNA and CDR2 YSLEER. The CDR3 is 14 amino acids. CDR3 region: CASSQETGYYEQYF. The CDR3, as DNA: TGCGCCAGCAGCCAAGAAACGGGATACTACGAGCAGTACTTC.

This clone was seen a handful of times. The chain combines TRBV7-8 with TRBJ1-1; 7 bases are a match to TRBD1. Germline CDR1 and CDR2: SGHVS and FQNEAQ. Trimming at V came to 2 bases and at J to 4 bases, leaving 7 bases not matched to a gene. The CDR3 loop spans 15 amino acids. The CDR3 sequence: CASSLSGQYLTEAFF. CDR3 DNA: TGTGCCAGCAGCTTATCGGGACAGTATCTCACTGAAGCTTTCTTT.

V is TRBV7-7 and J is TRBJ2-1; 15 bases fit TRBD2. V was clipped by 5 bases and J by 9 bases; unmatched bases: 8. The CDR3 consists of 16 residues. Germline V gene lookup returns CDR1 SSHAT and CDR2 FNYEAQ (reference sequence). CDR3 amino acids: CASSPGLAGGPGEQFF. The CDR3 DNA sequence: TGTGCCAGCAGCCCCGGACTAGCGGGAGGGCCTGGTGAGCAGTTCTTC.

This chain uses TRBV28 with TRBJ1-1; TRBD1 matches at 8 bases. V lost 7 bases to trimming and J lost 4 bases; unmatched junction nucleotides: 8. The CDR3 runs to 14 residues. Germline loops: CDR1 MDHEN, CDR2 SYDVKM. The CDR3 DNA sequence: TGTGCCAGCACCACGGACAGGGCCCTCACTGAAGCTTTCTTT. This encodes CASTTDRALTEAFF.

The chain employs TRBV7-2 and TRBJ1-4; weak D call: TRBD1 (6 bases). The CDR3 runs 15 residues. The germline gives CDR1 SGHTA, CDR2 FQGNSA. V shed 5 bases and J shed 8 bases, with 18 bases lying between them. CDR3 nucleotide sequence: TGTGCCAGCAGCCGTTATGGGCAGGGGAACGAAAAACTGTTTTTT. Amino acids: CASSRYGQGNEKLFF.

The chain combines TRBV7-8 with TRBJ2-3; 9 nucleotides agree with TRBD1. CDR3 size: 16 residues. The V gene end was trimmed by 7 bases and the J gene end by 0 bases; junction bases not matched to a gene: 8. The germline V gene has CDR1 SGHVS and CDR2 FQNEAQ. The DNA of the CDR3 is TGTGCCAGCATTTTGCGGACAGGGGTTAGCACAGATACGCAGTATTTT. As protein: CASILRTGVSTDTQYF.

The CDR3 sequence is CASSFSVGLRAFF. The CDR3 nucleotides read TGTGCCAGCAGTTTCTCCGTGGGCTTACGTGCTTTCTTT. The rearrangement joins TRBV27 to TRBJ1-1; D unclear. Per germline, CDR1 MNHEY and CDR2 SMNVEV (reference sequence). CDR3 size: 13 residues. Trimming stripped 3 bases from V and 11 bases from J, with 16 bases between.

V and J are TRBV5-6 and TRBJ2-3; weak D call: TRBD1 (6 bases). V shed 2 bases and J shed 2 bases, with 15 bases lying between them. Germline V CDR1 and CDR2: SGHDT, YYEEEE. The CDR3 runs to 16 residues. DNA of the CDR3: TGTGCCAGCAGCTTTTACGGACAGCAGTACACAGATACGCAGTATTTT. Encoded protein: CASSFYGQQYTDTQYF.

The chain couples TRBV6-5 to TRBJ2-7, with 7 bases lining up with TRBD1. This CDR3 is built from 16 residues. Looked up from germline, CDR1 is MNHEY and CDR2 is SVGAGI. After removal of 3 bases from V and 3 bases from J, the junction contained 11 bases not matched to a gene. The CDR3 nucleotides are TGTGCCAGCAGTTATGGTCCGGGACAGAGGATCTACGAGCAGTACTTC. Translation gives CASSYGPGQRIYEQYF.

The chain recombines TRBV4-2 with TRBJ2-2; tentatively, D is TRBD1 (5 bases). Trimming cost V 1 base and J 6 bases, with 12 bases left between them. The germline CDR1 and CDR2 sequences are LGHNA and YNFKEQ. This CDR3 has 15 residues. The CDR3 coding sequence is TGTGCCAGCAGCCAAGTGATAGGGGTATCCGGGGAGCTGTTTTTT. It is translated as CASSQVIGVSGELFF.

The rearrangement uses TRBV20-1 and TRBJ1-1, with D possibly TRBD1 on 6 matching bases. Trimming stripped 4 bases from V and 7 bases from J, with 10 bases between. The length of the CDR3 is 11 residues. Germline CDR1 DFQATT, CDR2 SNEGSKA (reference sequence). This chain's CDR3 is CSAIQGNEAFF. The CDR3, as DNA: TGCAGTGCTATACAGGGAAATGAAGCTTTCTTT.

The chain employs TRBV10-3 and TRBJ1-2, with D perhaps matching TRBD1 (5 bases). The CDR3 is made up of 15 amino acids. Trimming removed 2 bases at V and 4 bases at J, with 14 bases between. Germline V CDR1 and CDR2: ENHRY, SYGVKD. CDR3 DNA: TGTGCCATCAGTGAGGGGACGTCCCCAGGCTATGGCTACACCTTC. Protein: CAISEGTSPGYGYTF.

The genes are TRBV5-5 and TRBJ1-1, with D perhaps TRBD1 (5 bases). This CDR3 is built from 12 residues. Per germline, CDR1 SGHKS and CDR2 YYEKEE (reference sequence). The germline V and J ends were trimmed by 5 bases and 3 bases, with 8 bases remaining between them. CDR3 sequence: CASRWGDTEAFF. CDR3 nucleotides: TGTGCCAGCAGGTGGGGGGACACTGAAGCTTTCTTT. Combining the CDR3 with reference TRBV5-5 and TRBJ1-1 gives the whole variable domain DAGVTQSPTHLIKTRGQQVTLRCSPISGHKSVSWYQQVLGQGPQFIFQYYEKEERGRGNFPDRFSARQFPNYSSELNVNALLLGDSALYLCASRWGDTEAFFGQGTRLTVV.

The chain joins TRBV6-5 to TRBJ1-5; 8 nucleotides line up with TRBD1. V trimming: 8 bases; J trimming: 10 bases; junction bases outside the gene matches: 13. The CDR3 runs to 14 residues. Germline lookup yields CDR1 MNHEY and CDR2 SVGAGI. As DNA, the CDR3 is TGTGCCAGCGATCGACAGGGGCAGATCCATCCCCAGCATTTT. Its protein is CASDRQGQIHPQHF.

The CDR3 region has the DNA TGTGCCAGCAGCTTGGACGGCGGGGTTAGCAATCAGCCCCAGCATTTT. Protein sequence: CASSLDGGVSNQPQHF. The gene calls are TRBV5-4 and TRBJ1-5; no clear D. This CDR3 has 16 residues. The V gene's germline CDR1 is SGHNT and CDR2 YYREEE (reference sequence). V was cut by 0 bases and J by 0 bases, with 10 bases left in between. Full variable domain (remainder filled in from reference TRBV5-4 and TRBJ1-5): ETGVTQSPTHLIKTRGQQVTLRCSSQSGHNTVSWYQQALGQGPQFIFQYYREEENGRGNFPPRFSGLQFPNYSSELNVNALELDDSALYLCASSLDGGVSNQPQHFGDGTRLSIL.

The CDR3 here is CASSEMGGTNTGELFF. As DNA, the CDR3 is TGTGCCAGCAGTGAAATGGGGGGGACGAACACCGGGGAGCTGTTTTTT. The genes are TRBV2 and TRBJ2-2; 7 nucleotides align to TRBD2. Germline CDR1 and CDR2: SNHLY and FYNNEI. This CDR3 has 16 residues. J gave up 0 bases and V 2 bases, and 3 bases lay outside the gene matches.

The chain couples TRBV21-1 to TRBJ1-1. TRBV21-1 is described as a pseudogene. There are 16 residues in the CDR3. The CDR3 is CASSKERVEMNTEAFF. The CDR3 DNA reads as TGTGCCAGCAGCAAAGAGAGGGTAGAAATGAACACTGAAGCTTTCTTT.

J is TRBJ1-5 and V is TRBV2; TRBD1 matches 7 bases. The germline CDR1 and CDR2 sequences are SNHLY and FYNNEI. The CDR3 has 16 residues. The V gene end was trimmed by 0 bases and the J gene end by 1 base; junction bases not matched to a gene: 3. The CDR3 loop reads CASSEAQGESNQPQHF. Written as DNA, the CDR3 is TGTGCCAGCAGTGAAGCGCAGGGGGAGAGCAATCAGCCCCAGCATTTT.

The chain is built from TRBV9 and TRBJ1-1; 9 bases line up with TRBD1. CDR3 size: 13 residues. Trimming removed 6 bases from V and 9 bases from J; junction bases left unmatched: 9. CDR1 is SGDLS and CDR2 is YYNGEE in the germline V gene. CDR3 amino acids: CASTEHDRGKAFF. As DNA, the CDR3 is TGTGCCAGCACCGAGCACGACAGGGGGAAAGCTTTCTTT.

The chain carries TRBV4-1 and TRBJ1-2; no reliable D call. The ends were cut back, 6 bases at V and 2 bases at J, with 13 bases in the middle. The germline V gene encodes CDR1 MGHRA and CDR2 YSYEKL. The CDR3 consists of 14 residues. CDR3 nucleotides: TGCGCCAGCAGTCCCGTAGGGTCCAACTATGGCTACACCTTC. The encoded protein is CASSPVGSNYGYTF.